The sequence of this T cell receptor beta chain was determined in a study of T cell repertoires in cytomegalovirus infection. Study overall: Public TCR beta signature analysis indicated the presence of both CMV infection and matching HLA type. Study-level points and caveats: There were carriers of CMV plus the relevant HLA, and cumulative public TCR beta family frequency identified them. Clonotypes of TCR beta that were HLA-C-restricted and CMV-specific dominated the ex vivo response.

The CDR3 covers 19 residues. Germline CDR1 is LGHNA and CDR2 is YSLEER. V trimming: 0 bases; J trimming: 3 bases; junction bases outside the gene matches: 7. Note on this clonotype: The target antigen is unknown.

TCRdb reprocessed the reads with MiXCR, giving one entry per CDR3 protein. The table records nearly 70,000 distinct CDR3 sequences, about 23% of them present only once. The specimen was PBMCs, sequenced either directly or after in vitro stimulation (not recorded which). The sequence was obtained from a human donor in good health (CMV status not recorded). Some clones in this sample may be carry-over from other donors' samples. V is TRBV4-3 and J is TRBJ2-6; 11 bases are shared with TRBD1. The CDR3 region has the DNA TGCGCCAGCAGCCAAGAGACCGGGACAGGGGGTTTTGGGGCCAACGTCCTGACTTTC. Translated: CASSQETGTGGFGANVLTF.